The sequence of this T cell receptor (beta chain) was determined in a study of OX40 agonist ivuxolimab in advanced cancers. Whole-study context: An agonistic human IgG2 monoclonal antibody against OX40 (CD134) was given. Participants, approximately 81% male, averaged around 64 years of age, ranging from about 23 to 85.

Sequenced by immunoSEQ multiplex PCR; TCRdb stores in-frame clones only, minus some. The sample lists 80,000 to 95,000 clones, about 91% seen once, with roughly 0.5% in the top ten. The TCR originated in an adult with an advanced solid tumor such as melanoma, head and neck, liver or kidney cancer. The input for sequencing was CD4+ or CD8+ T cells sorted from blood, taken in a trial of the OX40 agonist ivuxolimab.

This CDR3 is CASSFPTGQHTEAFF. The CDR3 region has the DNA TGTGCCAGCAGCTTCCCGACAGGCCAACACACTGAAGCTTTCTTT. The chain uses TRBV5-4 and TRBJ1-1; tentatively, D is TRBD1 (6 bases). This CDR3 contains 15 residues. V was clipped by 2 bases and J by 3 bases, with 14 bases between them. CDR1 is SGHNT, CDR2 YYREEE, per germline (reference sequence). Using reference TRBV5-4 and TRBJ1-1 for the parts outside the CDR3, the full variable domain is ETGVTQSPTHLIKTRGQQVTLRCSSQSGHNTVSWYQQALGQGPQFIFQYYREEENGRGNFPPRFSGLQFPNYSSELNVNALELDDSALYLCASSFPTGQHTEAFFGQGTRLTVV.